Shown below are 10 T cell receptor beta chains from a single sample sequenced in a study of blood T cells in healthy people across ages (dated by TCRdb to between 2014 and 2017). Library construction relied on 5' RACE. These reads were obtained on an Illumina HiSeq 2500. The second PCR ran for roughly 7 to 12 cycles and used a J-beta primer mix along with a sample-barcoded 5' primer. TCRdb trimmed the raw reads at Q25, called clones with MiXCR and kept productive beta chains. When rows share a CDR3 protein, they turn into one entry using the most common DNA and genes. The sample table holds about a million distinct CDR3 sequences, of which 51% were seen once. Together, the top ten hold around a fifth of the sample. Specimen: blood. The receptor source for this set is a woman aged 55-70 years in good health.

The chain has TRBV20-1 and TRBJ2-7; weak D call: TRBD2 (6 bases). The J call could be wrong; TRBJ2-4 is a better fit for the DNA end. The CDR3 is made up of 16 amino acids. Germline V CDR1 and CDR2: DFQATT, SNEGSKA (reference sequence). This chain's CDR3 is CSARGSRGTVKNIQYF. CDR3 DNA sequence: TGCAGTGCTAGAGGATCTCGCGGGACGGTCAAAAACATTCAGTACTTC.

The chain is built from TRBV7-8 and TRBJ1-1, with D possibly matching TRBD1 (6 bases). Germline V gene sequence: CDR1 SGHVS, CDR2 FQNEAQ. This CDR3 is built from 14 residues. Trimming shortened V by 5 bases and J by 0 bases, and 10 bases separated the two germline ends. CDR3 amino acids: CASSKGHLNTEAFF. CDR3 nucleotide sequence: TGTGCCAGCAGCAAGGGACACCTGAACACTGAAGCTTTCTTT.

This clonotype was detected only a few times. The chain recombines TRBV21-1 with TRBJ2-5. TRBV21-1 is an annotated pseudogene. The length of the CDR3 is 13 residues. Written as DNA, the CDR3 is TGTGCCAGCAGCAATGAGAGGCCGGAGACCCAGTACTTC. Encoded protein: CASSNERPETQYF.

This clonotype was counted between two and nine times. The chain employs TRBV5-1 and TRBJ2-3; the match to TRBD1 covers 9 bases. CDR3 size: 16 residues. Germline CDR1 SGHRS, CDR2 YFSETQ. J gave up 2 bases and V 4 bases, and 8 bases lay outside the gene matches. CDR3 sequence: CASSLKTGGATDTQYF. The CDR3 bases are TGCGCCAGCAGCCTGAAGACAGGGGGGGCCACAGATACGCAGTATTTT.

The rearrangement joins TRBV5-6 to TRBJ2-7, with D unclear. Per germline, CDR1 SGHDT and CDR2 YYEEEE. This CDR3 has 13 residues. With 2 bases removed from V and 4 bases from J, the gap between germline ends came to 10 bases. The CDR3 loop reads CASSLIVEYEQYF. For the CDR3, the DNA is TGTGCCAGCAGCTTAATCGTGGAATACGAGCAGTACTTC.

This clonotype was picked up a small number of times. The rearrangement joins TRBV20-1 to TRBJ2-4; 10 bases line up with TRBD2. There are 13 residues in the CDR3. The ends lost 4 bases at V and 14 bases at J; junction bases unmatched: 11. Germline loops: CDR1 DFQATT, CDR2 SNEGSKA (reference sequence). CDR3 nucleotides: TGCAGTGCTATTATAGCGGGAGGTAGAAAGGAGTACTTC. It is translated as CSAIIAGGRKEYF.

The V and J genes are TRBV3-1 and TRBJ2-3; no definite D call. Germline-derived CDR1 and CDR2 are LGHDT and YNNKEL (reference sequence). V was cut by 4 bases and J by 5 bases, with 13 bases left in between. The CDR3 extends over 14 amino acids. The CDR3, as DNA: TGTGCCAGCAGCCGGAGTGGCGCCCAAGATACGCAGTATTTT. It codes for CASSRSGAQDTQYF.

The chain carries TRBV6-5 and TRBJ2-7, with 8 bases lining up with TRBD1. Germline V CDR1 and CDR2: MNHEY, SVGAGI. Trimming removed 8 bases from V and 5 bases from J; junction bases left unmatched: 11. The CDR3 extends over 14 amino acids. The CDR3 is CASRTVQGANEQYF. The DNA for the CDR3 is TGTGCCAGCCGGACCGTCCAGGGGGCCAACGAGCAGTACTTC.

The table lists this clonotype with a few counts. The chain combines TRBV4-3 with TRBJ2-7; 9 nucleotides line up with TRBD2. V lost 0 bases, J lost 4 bases, and 4 bases stayed unmatched. This CDR3 region has 15 residues. Germline assignment: CDR1 LGHNA and CDR2 YSLEER. CDR3 region: CASSQERGGGYEQYF. The CDR3 DNA follows: TGCGCCAGCAGCCAAGAGCGGGGGGGTGGGTACGAGCAGTACTTC.

This clonotype was detected only a few times. The chain joins TRBV5-5 to TRBJ2-7; TRBD2 aligns across 9 bases. CDR1 is SGHKS and CDR2 is YYEKEE in the germline V gene (reference sequence). With 2 bases clipped from V and 2 bases from J, the junction kept 5 bases outside the gene matches. The CDR3 length is 15 residues. In nucleotides, the CDR3 is TGTGCCAGCAGCTTATTCCCTAGCGGGACCTACGAGCAGTACTTC. Its translation is CASSLFPSGTYEQYF.